A single T cell receptor (beta chain) is shown here with its context. What it binds is unknown. Template switching with 5'RACE generated the TCR cDNA and added a universal primer site and UMIs. TCRdb re-called the 5' RACE reads through MiXCR, storing one row per CDR3 protein. The sample has about 130,000 distinct CDR3 sequences, 5% to 8% seen once. The data were obtained in a study of T cells after yellow fever vaccination. Overall study findings and caveats: Once the booster was given, most primary-vaccination clones reappeared, at just under 98% for CD4 and roughly 86% for CD8. Any FACS-sorted repertoire could hold abundant clonotypes that contaminate it from the bulk population. Only a minor proportion of clonotypes was detected across both CD4 and CD8 compartments.

The clonotype was recovered from a man under 40 who received the YFV17D yellow fever vaccine. Sequenced here: CD4+ T cells sorted from PBMCs, sampled 10 days after the yellow fever booster vaccination.

CDR3 loop: CASSLYRGGEQFF. In DNA form, the CDR3 reads TGTGCCAGCAGCTTGTACAGGGGTGGTGAGCAGTTCTTC. The chain combines TRBV5-4 with TRBJ2-1, with 7 bases matching TRBD1. Trimming cost V 1 base and J 9 bases; bases outside gene matches: 4. The CDR3 covers 13 residues. CDR1 and CDR2 from the germline V gene are SGHNT and YYREEE (reference sequence).